These T cell receptor beta chains were read from a single sample in a study of cytomegalovirus exposure and HLA in healthy donors. Using immunoSEQ multiplex PCR, the repertoire was profiled, and TCRdb retains in-frame clones only, with some absent. The sample lists over 100,000 clones; about two thirds were seen once. Source material: PBMCs. The receptors here all came from a man aged 40-55 years in good health and CMV-seropositive. CDR3s include the opening cysteine and the closing phenylalanine or tryptophan. D genes are given only for firm matches. Clone size is not always given. Where it is, it says once, few, many or a class for expanded clones.

J gene: TRBJ2-7; clone size: -; D gene: -; V gene: TRBV2; CDR3 DNA: TGTGCCAGCACCCTAGACGGCAGGAGGGACCTCTACGAGCAGTACTTC; CDR3 protein: CASTLDGRRDLYEQYF
J gene: TRBJ2-3; clone size: -; D gene: -; V gene: TRBV27; CDR3 DNA: TGTGCCAGCAGTTTGTTGGGGGGAAGCCCAGATACGCAGTATTTT; CDR3 protein: CASSLLGGSPDTQYF
J gene: TRBJ2-7; clone size: -; D gene: -; V gene: TRBV7-2; CDR3 DNA: TGTGCCAGCAGCTTAGCGCGGACTACCTACGAGCAGTACTTC; CDR3 protein: CASSLARTTYEQYF
J gene: TRBJ2-5; clone size: -; D gene: -; V gene: TRBV29-1; CDR3 DNA: TGCAGCGTTGAAGGCGGCCGGGAGACCCAGTACTTC; CDR3 protein: CSVEGGRETQYF
J gene: TRBJ1-1; clone size: -; D gene: TRBD1; V gene: TRBV5-1; CDR3 DNA: TGCGCCAGCAGCTCAGGGGGCCGGAACGCTGAAGCTTTCTTT; CDR3 protein: CASSSGGRNAEAFF
J gene: TRBJ2-2; clone size: -; D gene: -; V gene: TRBV19; CDR3 DNA: TGTGCCAGTACGGGGTCGAACACCGGGGAGCTGTTTTTT; CDR3 protein: CASTGSNTGELFF
J gene: TRBJ1-5; clone size: -; D gene: -; V gene: TRBV28; CDR3 DNA: TGTGCCAGCAGTTTATATGCCGGGAATAGCAATCAGCCCCAGCATTTT; CDR3 protein: CASSLYAGNSNQPQHF
J gene: TRBJ2-7; clone size: -; D gene: -; V gene: TRBV11-2; CDR3 DNA: TGTGCCAGCAGCTTAGATCTGAGCAGGGCCTACGAGCAGTACTTC; CDR3 protein: CASSLDLSRAYEQYF
J gene: TRBJ1-1; clone size: few; D gene: TRBD1; V gene: TRBV2; CDR3 DNA: TGTGCCAGCAGGGGGACAGGGGGCCCCGCGGCTGAAGCTTTCTTT; CDR3 protein: CASRGTGGPAAEAFF
J gene: TRBJ2-7; clone size: -; D gene: TRBD1; V gene: TRBV7-2; CDR3 DNA: TGTGCCAGCAGCTTAGACTCCTACCCGGGACAGGATAGCTCCTACGAGCAGTACTTC; CDR3 protein: CASSLDSYPGQDSSYEQYF
J gene: TRBJ1-5; clone size: -; D gene: -; V gene: TRBV7-6; CDR3 DNA: TGTGCCAGCAGCTTAGAGACGGGACTCAATCAGCCCCAGCATTTT; CDR3 protein: CASSLETGLNQPQHF
J gene: TRBJ2-2; clone size: -; D gene: TRBD2; V gene: TRBV23-1; CDR3 DNA: TGCGCCAGCAGTCATACTAGCGGGAACACCGGGGAGCTGTTTTTT; CDR3 protein: CASSHTSGNTGELFF
J gene: TRBJ2-1; clone size: -; D gene: TRBD2; V gene: TRBV11-1; CDR3 DNA: TGTGCCAGCAGCGCCGCCAGAGGGGCTCTAGCGGGCGCCTACAATGAGCAGTTCTTC; CDR3 protein: CASSAARGALAGAYNEQFF
J gene: TRBJ2-7; clone size: -; D gene: -; V gene: TRBV15; CDR3 DNA: TGTGCCACCAGCAGAGTCTTCGGCTACGAGCAGTACTTC; CDR3 protein: CATSRVFGYEQYF
J gene: TRBJ2-7; clone size: -; D gene: -; V gene: TRBV18; CDR3 DNA: TGTGCCAGCTCAAATAGTGGGGGGGCCCGTCTAGGCGAGCAGTACTTC; CDR3 protein: CASSNSGGARLGEQYF
J gene: TRBJ2-7; clone size: -; D gene: -; V gene: TRBV5-1; CDR3 DNA: TGCGCCAGCAGCTTGACGACTACTGGCGAGCAGTACTTC; CDR3 protein: CASSLTTTGEQYF
J gene: TRBJ2-5; clone size: -; D gene: TRBD2; V gene: TRBV4-1; CDR3 DNA: TGCGCCAGCAGCCAAGAGGGAGCGGGACTGATTAATTGGGAGACCCAGTACTTC; CDR3 protein: CASSQEGAGLINWETQYF
J gene: TRBJ1-4; clone size: once; D gene: TRBD1; V gene: TRBV5-1; CDR3 DNA: TGCGCCAGCAGCCTAGACAGGGCGGGGGAAAAACTGTTTTTT; CDR3 protein: CASSLDRAGEKLFF
J gene: TRBJ2-5; clone size: -; D gene: TRBD1; V gene: TRBV29-1; CDR3 DNA: TGCAGCGTTGAATGGTTAGCAGGGGGCACGGAGACCCAGTACTTC; CDR3 protein: CSVEWLAGGTETQYF
J gene: TRBJ2-7; clone size: few; D gene: TRBD1; V gene: TRBV5-4; CDR3 DNA: TGTGCCAGCAGGCTAGAAGGGACAGGGGGTACTCCCTGGCATTACGAGCAGTACTTC; CDR3 protein: CASRLEGTGGTPWHYEQYF
J gene: TRBJ2-7; clone size: -; D gene: -; V gene: TRBV6-6; CDR3 DNA: TGTGCCAGCAGTTACGGCCAGGCTGGCGAGCAGTACTTC; CDR3 protein: CASSYGQAGEQYF
J gene: TRBJ2-7; clone size: once; D gene: TRBD1; V gene: TRBV9; CDR3 DNA: TGTGCCAGCAGCGTCGGGACAGGGGGATCTTTCATGGGCGAGCAGTACTTC; CDR3 protein: CASSVGTGGSFMGEQYF
J gene: TRBJ2-1; clone size: -; D gene: TRBD2; V gene: TRBV5-5; CDR3 DNA: TGTGCCAGCAGCTTGGGCCGTTATAGCGGGAGTGAGCAGTTCTTC; CDR3 protein: CASSLGRYSGSEQFF
J gene: TRBJ2-1; clone size: -; D gene: TRBD1; V gene: TRBV6-5; CDR3 DNA: TGTGCCAGCAGTCCCGGGACAGACAATGAGCAGTTCTTC; CDR3 protein: CASSPGTDNEQFF
J gene: TRBJ1-6; clone size: -; D gene: -; V gene: TRBV14; CDR3 DNA: TGTGCCAGCAGCCAAGTTCACAGTTATAATTCACCCCTCCACTTT; CDR3 protein: CASSQVHSYNSPLHF
J gene: TRBJ2-1; clone size: -; D gene: TRBD2; V gene: TRBV28; CDR3 DNA: TGTGCCAGTCAAATAAGGGGTCGGCACCCTACAGGGACTAGCAGCAACAATGAGCAGTTCTTC; CDR3 protein: CASQIRGRHPTGTSSNNEQFF
J gene: TRBJ2-7; clone size: once; D gene: TRBD2; V gene: TRBV28; CDR3 DNA: TGTGCCAGCAGTTTATCTAGCGGCGAGCAGTACTTC; CDR3 protein: CASSLSSGEQYF
J gene: TRBJ1-1; clone size: -; D gene: -; V gene: TRBV6-1; CDR3 DNA: TGTGCCAGCAGTGACAAGAACACTGAAGCTTTCTTT; CDR3 protein: CASSDKNTEAFF
J gene: TRBJ1-2; clone size: -; D gene: -; V gene: TRBV27; CDR3 DNA: TGTGCCAGCAGTTTAACGTCCAGGGTGGGCTATGGCTACACCTTC; CDR3 protein: CASSLTSRVGYGYTF
J gene: TRBJ1-2; clone size: -; D gene: TRBD1; V gene: TRBV7-9; CDR3 DNA: TGTGCCAGCAGCTTCCCGACAGGGGGCGATGGCTACACCTTC; CDR3 protein: CASSFPTGGDGYTF
J gene: TRBJ1-3; clone size: -; D gene: -; V gene: TRBV9; CDR3 DNA: TGTGCCAGCAACCGGGGAAGAGGAAACACCATATATTTT; CDR3 protein: CASNRGRGNTIYF
J gene: TRBJ2-5; clone size: -; D gene: TRBD1; V gene: TRBV7-2; CDR3 DNA: TGTGCCAGCAGCCTCTGGGGGACAGGGGGACAAGAGACCCAGTACTTC; CDR3 protein: CASSLWGTGGQETQYF
J gene: TRBJ1-6; clone size: once; D gene: -; V gene: TRBV7-9; CDR3 DNA: TGTGCCAGCAGCTTAGGAGTCGGTGTAGATAATTCACCCCTCCACTTT; CDR3 protein: CASSLGVGVDNSPLHF
J gene: TRBJ2-1; clone size: -; D gene: -; V gene: TRBV10-3; CDR3 DNA: TGTGCCATCAGTCAGGGGTCCTACAATGAGCAGTTCTTC; CDR3 protein: CAISQGSYNEQFF
J gene: TRBJ1-1; clone size: -; D gene: -; V gene: TRBV7-8; CDR3 DNA: TGTGCCAGCAGCTTAGCGCTCAGGAACACTGAAGCTTTCTTT; CDR3 protein: CASSLALRNTEAFF
J gene: TRBJ1-2; clone size: -; D gene: -; V gene: TRBV4-1; CDR3 DNA: TGCGCCAGCAGCCAAGTGGGACAAGACTATGGCTACACCTTC; CDR3 protein: CASSQVGQDYGYTF
J gene: TRBJ1-1; clone size: -; D gene: -; V gene: TRBV29-1; CDR3 DNA: TGCAGCGTGAGGGCAGCAAACCCGAACACTGAAGCTTTCTTT; CDR3 protein: CSVRAANPNTEAFF
J gene: TRBJ2-5; clone size: -; D gene: TRBD1; V gene: TRBV15; CDR3 DNA: TGTGCCACCAGCACTATTGACAGGGGCATCGGAGAGACCCAGTACTTC; CDR3 protein: CATSTIDRGIGETQYF
J gene: TRBJ2-5; clone size: -; D gene: TRBD2; V gene: TRBV11-2; CDR3 DNA: TGTGCCAGCACCCCGGGGGGGCAAGAGACCCAGTACTTC; CDR3 protein: CASTPGGQETQYF
J gene: TRBJ2-2; clone size: -; D gene: -; V gene: TRBV2; CDR3 DNA: TGTGCCAGCAGTGGCAGGGGGGCGAACACCGGGGAGCTGTTTTTT; CDR3 protein: CASSGRGANTGELFF
J gene: TRBJ1-3; clone size: -; D gene: TRBD1; V gene: TRBV6-5; CDR3 DNA: TGTGCCAGCAAAAGGACAGGGGATCTCGGAAACACCATATATTTT; CDR3 protein: CASKRTGDLGNTIYF
J gene: TRBJ1-6; clone size: -; D gene: -; V gene: TRBV5-4; CDR3 DNA: TGTGCCAGCAGCTTGTGGCAGGACTATTCACCCCTCCACTTT; CDR3 protein: CASSLWQDYSPLHF
J gene: TRBJ1-5; clone size: -; D gene: -; V gene: TRBV7-9; CDR3 DNA: TGTGCCAGCAGCTTAGATAGGGGAAGAAGCAATCAGCCCCAGCATTTT; CDR3 protein: CASSLDRGRSNQPQHF
J gene: TRBJ2-3; clone size: few; D gene: TRBD1; V gene: TRBV7-9; CDR3 DNA: TGTGCCAGCAGCTCCTGGGGACAGGGGCCAGATACGCAGTATTTT; CDR3 protein: CASSSWGQGPDTQYF
J gene: TRBJ2-7; clone size: -; D gene: -; V gene: TRBV5-1; CDR3 DNA: TGCGCCAGCAGCTTGGGTGTCGGGGGAACCTACGAGCAGTACTTC; CDR3 protein: CASSLGVGGTYEQYF
J gene: TRBJ2-7; clone size: few; D gene: -; V gene: TRBV5-1; CDR3 DNA: TGCGCCAGCAGCCTTACGGGGGAGCAGTACTTC; CDR3 protein: CASSLTGEQYF
J gene: TRBJ1-6; clone size: few; D gene: TRBD1; V gene: TRBV28; CDR3 DNA: TGTGCCAGCAGTTCGACAGGGGGCCAGGGATTCTATTCACCCCTCCACTTT; CDR3 protein: CASSSTGGQGFYSPLHF
J gene: TRBJ1-1; clone size: -; D gene: -; V gene: TRBV4-1; CDR3 DNA: TGCGCCAGCAGCCCCGAAGCGGAACGGCTGAACACTGAAGCTTTCTTT; CDR3 protein: CASSPEAERLNTEAFF
J gene: TRBJ2-3; clone size: -; D gene: -; V gene: TRBV4-1; CDR3 DNA: TGCGCCAGCAGCCACTACCGGGACATTAGCACAGATACGCAGTATTTT; CDR3 protein: CASSHYRDISTDTQYF
J gene: TRBJ2-1; clone size: -; D gene: -; V gene: TRBV7-8; CDR3 DNA: TGTGCCAGCAGCTTAGGTTTTGGCGGGGTGGGCAATGAGCAGTTCTTC; CDR3 protein: CASSLGFGGVGNEQFF
J gene: TRBJ1-6; clone size: -; D gene: -; V gene: TRBV14; CDR3 DNA: TGTGCCAGCAGCCTCTCGTCTACACCCCTCCACTTT; CDR3 protein: CASSLSSTPLHF
J gene: TRBJ2-7; clone size: -; D gene: TRBD2; V gene: TRBV18; CDR3 DNA: TGTGCCAGCTCACCGGTTATAACTAGCGGCAGCTCCTACGAGCAGTACTTC; CDR3 protein: CASSPVITSGSSYEQYF
J gene: TRBJ1-2; clone size: -; D gene: -; V gene: TRBV7-2; CDR3 DNA: TGTGCCAGCAGCTTAGATATTTATGGCTACACCTTC; CDR3 protein: CASSLDIYGYTF
J gene: TRBJ2-1; clone size: -; D gene: TRBD1; V gene: TRBV2; CDR3 DNA: TGTGCCAGCAGCGGACAGGGGACAGCGGGTGAGCAGTTCTTC; CDR3 protein: CASSGQGTAGEQFF
J gene: TRBJ2-1; clone size: -; D gene: TRBD1; V gene: TRBV9; CDR3 DNA: TGTGCCAGCAGCGTAGGGGACAGGGGGCTGGACAATGAGCAGTTCTTC; CDR3 protein: CASSVGDRGLDNEQFF
J gene: TRBJ2-2; clone size: once; D gene: -; V gene: TRBV7-8; CDR3 DNA: TGTGCCAGCAGCTTAGTAGAGAACACCGGGGAGCTGTTTTTT; CDR3 protein: CASSLVENTGELFF
J gene: TRBJ1-2; clone size: -; D gene: -; V gene: TRBV19; CDR3 DNA: TGTGCCAGTAGTATCTCCGGGGGATATGGCTACACCTTC; CDR3 protein: CASSISGGYGYTF